Listed here are 19 T cell receptor beta chains from one sample, sequenced in a study of regulatory T cells in long-lasting Graves disease. Combining iRepertoire HTBI primers with Arm-PCR of CDR3 regions, the authors built TCR beta libraries. TCRdb re-analysed the multiplex PCR reads in MiXCR, keeping a single row per CDR3 protein. Of some 420,000 distinct CDR3 sequences in the sample, approximately 22% are singletons; the top ten hold around 14%. Time point: persistent/refractory GD, antithyroid drugs over 5 years with positive TRAb. Researchers made the TCR library from RNA that was extracted from PBMCs. The source material was peripheral blood mononuclear cells (PBMCs), sampled when the disease was refractory, from a patient treated with antithyroid drugs. The receptors were sampled from a female donor with Graves disease.

The chain combines TRBV6-1 with TRBJ1-5; D unresolved. Germline values: CDR1 MNHNS, CDR2 SASEGT. V was trimmed by 6 bases and J by 1 base, leaving 7 bases between them. CDR3 length: 13 residues. CDR3 in amino acids: CASSPWSNQPQHF. The CDR3 DNA reads as TGTGCCAGCAGCCCTTGGAGCAATCAGCCCCAGCATTTT.

This clonotype was seen many times. The chain joins TRBV20-1 to TRBJ1-2; D call uncertain. This CDR3 region has 13 residues. V shed 3 bases and J shed 6 bases, with 14 bases lying between them. CDR1 and CDR2 from the germline V gene are DFQATT and SNEGSKA (reference sequence). The CDR3 protein is CSASEGQRDGYTF. As DNA, the CDR3 is TGCAGTGCTAGCGAAGGGCAGAGGGATGGCTACACCTTC.

This clonotype was detected ten times or more. V gene TRBV6-1 combines with J gene TRBJ1-4; D uncertain. CDR1 is MNHNS, CDR2 SASEGT, per germline. Trimming cost V 4 bases and J 8 bases, with 20 bases left between them. This CDR3 region has 16 residues. The CDR3: CASSGGSRVQGEKLFF. The CDR3 bases are TGTGCCAGCAGTGGAGGTTCCCGGGTCCAAGGGGAAAAACTGTTTTTT.

There are a few counts of this clonotype. The rearrangement links TRBV11-2 to TRBJ2-6; TRBD2 aligns across 9 bases. CDR3 length equals 20 residues. The germline V gene encodes CDR1 SGHAT and CDR2 FQNNGV. The V segment lost 5 bases and the J segment 1 base; nucleotides outside the gene matches: 15. The CDR3 reads CASSLGGLAGVRSGANVLTF. DNA of the CDR3: TGTGCCAGCAGCCTAGGGGGGTTAGCGGGAGTTCGATCTGGGGCCAACGTCCTGACTTTC.

The genes are TRBV18 and TRBJ2-2; D is perhaps TRBD1 or TRBD2 (5 bases each). The V gene lost 6 bases and the J gene lost 4 bases, with 15 bases spanning the gap. The germline CDR1 and CDR2 sequences are KGHSH and LQKENI. The CDR3 sequence is 15 residues long. The CDR3 spells CASSLRGAITGELFF. DNA of the CDR3: TGTGCCAGCTCCCTACGGGGCGCGATCACCGGGGAGCTGTTTTTT.

V and J are TRBV6-1 and TRBJ2-6; TRBD1 aligns across 7 bases. Germline V gene data show CDR1 as MNHNS and CDR2 as SASEGT. V was clipped by 4 bases and J by 1 base; unmatched bases: 1. The CDR3 runs to 15 residues. The CDR3 loop is CASSGTGSGANVLTF. CDR3 nucleotides: TGTGCCAGCAGTGGGACAGGTTCTGGGGCCAACGTCCTGACTTTC.

The chain carries TRBV7-3 and TRBJ1-5; D is unclear. Germline CDR1 is SGHTA and CDR2 is FQGTGA. V lost 8 bases and J 4 bases, leaving 18 bases between the germline ends. The CDR3 totals 15 residues. Written as DNA, the CDR3 is TGTGCCAGCTACCCCCCAAGGACCGAAAATCAGCCCCAGCATTTT. Protein product: CASYPPRTENQPQHF.

The chain combines TRBV28 with TRBJ1-2; D gene ambiguous. There are 11 residues in the CDR3. The germline V gene encodes CDR1 MDHEN and CDR2 SYDVKM. The ends were cut back, 8 bases at V and 8 bases at J, with 12 bases in the middle. The CDR3 DNA reads as TGTGCCAGCGACACTGACTTCGGCTACACCTTC. This translates into CASDTDFGYTF.

The chain couples TRBV7-2 to TRBJ2-1, with a tentative D call TRBD2 (6 bases). Looked up from germline, CDR1 is SGHTA and CDR2 is FQGNSA. The CDR3 is 14 amino acids. The V end lost 2 bases, the J end lost 5 bases, and 10 bases lay between the germline ends. CDR3 DNA: TGTGCCAGCAGCTTAAAAGTAGCGGACAATGAGCAGTTCTTC. This encodes CASSLKVADNEQFF.

The chain carries TRBV5-4 and TRBJ1-2; TRBD1 matches at 7 bases. CDR1 SGHNT and CDR2 YYREEE come from the germline V gene (reference sequence). The CDR3 runs to 16 residues. Germline trimming cut 5 bases from V and 0 bases from J; bases unmatched to any gene: 10. CDR3 protein: CASSSGQDYTNYGYTF. Written as DNA, the CDR3 is TGTGCCAGCAGTTCCGGACAGGACTATACTAACTATGGCTACACCTTC.

This clonotype is a singleton in its sample. One base away lies a much larger clone, so this may be a sequencing read error. V is TRBV6-5 and J is TRBJ2-1; 9 bases agree with TRBD2. J lost 2 bases, V lost 3 bases, and 5 bases had no gene match. There are 16 residues in the CDR3. CDR1 is MNHEY and CDR2 is SVGAGI in the germline V gene. CDR3 sequence: CASSYTSGPPYNEQFF. The CDR3 DNA reads TGTGCCAGCAGTTATACTAGCGGGCCCCCCTACAATGAGCAGTTCTTC.

CDR3 sequence: CASSPRQIPSNQPQHF. In DNA form, the CDR3 reads TGCGCCAGCAGCCCTAGACAGATTCCTAGCAATCAGCCCCAGCATTTT. The chain recombines TRBV4-1 with TRBJ1-5, with D tentatively TRBD1 (5 bases). This CDR3 spans 16 amino acids. V was trimmed by 4 bases and J by 0 bases, leaving 13 bases between them. In germline, CDR1 is MGHRA, CDR2 YSYEKL.

This clonotype was seen ten or more times. The chain links TRBV11-2 to TRBJ2-2, with D perhaps TRBD1 or TRBD2 (5 bases each). The CDR3 runs to 14 residues. With 8 bases removed from V and 3 bases from J, the gap between germline ends came to 13 bases. CDR1 is SGHAT and CDR2 is FQNNGV in the germline V gene. The CDR3 reads CASGRGADTGELFF. CDR3 in DNA: TGTGCCAGCGGAAGAGGGGCGGACACCGGGGAGCTGTTTTTT.

Notes on this clonotype: A read error may account for a junction end that differs from germline. V gene TRBV5-1 combines with J gene TRBJ1-5; no firm D call. Per germline, CDR1 SGHRS and CDR2 YFSETQ. This CDR3 spans 16 amino acids. As DNA, the CDR3 is TGTGCCAGCAGCTTGTCCGTCGGTGCCATTAATCAGCCCCAGCATTTT. Protein: CASSLSVGAINQPQHF.

V and J are TRBV7-9 and TRBJ2-7; unclear D gene. Germline lookup yields CDR1 SEHNR and CDR2 FQNEAQ (reference sequence). V was clipped by 7 bases and J by 6 bases, with 19 bases between them. The CDR3 totals 14 residues. CDR3 nucleotides: TGTGCCAGCAACCCACCTGGGAAGTACAGCGAGCAGTACTTC. It specifies CASNPPGKYSEQYF.

This clonotype has at least ten counts. The CDR3 DNA follows: TGTGCCAGCAGTACCGGGAAGGAACAAAACATTCAGTACTTC. It codes for CASSTGKEQNIQYF. The genes are TRBV12-3 or TRBV12-4 and TRBJ2-4; tentative D call: TRBD2 (5 bases). CDR3 length: 14 residues. V was cut by 5 bases and J by 5 bases, with 13 bases left in between.

The table lists this clonotype with many counts. The rearrangement joins TRBV20-1 to TRBJ1-6, with 7 bases aligning to TRBD1. J gave up 8 bases and V 1 base, and 11 bases lay outside the gene matches. Germline V lookup: CDR1 DFQATT, CDR2 SNEGSKA (reference sequence). The CDR3 spans 16 residues. In DNA form, the CDR3 reads TGCAGTGCTAGAGCCGACTCAGGGGGAGGTTATTCACCCCTCCACTTT. This sequence encodes CSARADSGGGYSPLHF.

This clonotype was observed a single time. The chain couples TRBV7-2 to TRBJ1-2; 7 bases line up with TRBD1. The germline V gene has CDR1 SGHTA and CDR2 FQGNSA. The CDR3 spans 15 residues. Germline trimming cut 5 bases from V and 0 bases from J; bases unmatched to any gene: 6. The CDR3 DNA reads TGTGCCAGCAGCCCGGCAGGGGGTTCTAACTATGGCTACACCTTC. Its protein is CASSPAGGSNYGYTF.

The V and J genes are TRBV6-5 and TRBJ2-7; unclear D gene. Germline CDR1 reads MNHEY; CDR2 reads SVGAGI. Trimming removed 4 bases at V and 7 bases at J, with 17 bases between. The CDR3 loop spans 14 amino acids. In nucleotides, the CDR3 is TGTGCCAGCAGTTTTCGGCAGGTTGTGGGTGAGCAGTACTTC. It translates to CASSFRQVVGEQYF.